Sequencing of this T cell receptor (beta chain) was carried out in a study of T-cell memory formation after mild COVID-19. General observations from the study: Confirmation was lacking for SARS-CoV-2 specificity of second-wave clones that peaked on day 37. Cross-reactive memory seemingly joined, as some responding clones were found in pre-infection memory.

Germline lookup yields CDR1 SGHRS and CDR2 YFSETQ. The CDR3 totals 16 residues. The junction had 6 bases not matched to a gene; V was cut back by 0 bases and J by 1 base. TCRdb processed the 5' RACE reads anew with MiXCR; each CDR3 protein has one entry. The sample has 550,000 to 650,000 distinct CDR3 sequences; roughly 17% are singletons. Note on this clonotype: Its antigen is still unknown.

This receptor was identified in an adult woman who had mild COVID-19 (a few samples of this study predate the infection). Cell type and time point are not known. The gene calls are TRBV5-1 and TRBJ1-1; TRBD1 aligns across 7 bases. Sequenced input: PBMCs or a T cell subset sorted from them (not recorded which). The CDR3 DNA sequence: TGCGCCAGCAGCTTGGCAAAGACAGGGACGAACACTGAAGCTTTCTTT. Translation: CASSLAKTGTNTEAFF.